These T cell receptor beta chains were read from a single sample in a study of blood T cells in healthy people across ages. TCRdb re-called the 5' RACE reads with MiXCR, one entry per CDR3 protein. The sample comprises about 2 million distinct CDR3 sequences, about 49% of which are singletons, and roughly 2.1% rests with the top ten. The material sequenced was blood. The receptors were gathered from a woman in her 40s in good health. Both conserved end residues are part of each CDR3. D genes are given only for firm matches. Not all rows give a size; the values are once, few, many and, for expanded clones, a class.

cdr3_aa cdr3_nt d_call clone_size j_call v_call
CASSQDMTGRNTEAFF TGTGCCAGCAGCCAAGATATGACGGGGCGAAACACTGAAGCTTTCTTT NA NA TRBJ1-1 TRBV4-2
CASRPPGQGAHNGYTF TGTGCCAGCAGGCCTCCGGGACAGGGGGCGCATAATGGCTACACCTTC TRBD1 few TRBJ1-2 TRBV3-1
CSASDSTKAFF TGCAGTGCTAGTGACTCAACCAAAGCTTTCTTT NA few TRBJ1-1 TRBV20-1
CSASARDIKVYTF TGCAGTGCTAGTGCCCGGGACATCAAGGTGTACACCTTC NA once TRBJ1-2 TRBV20-1
CASSEPWAGDSGANVLTF TGTGCCAGCAGTGAACCTTGGGCAGGGGATTCTGGGGCCAACGTCCTGACTTTC NA NA TRBJ2-6 TRBV27
CASSKSGLGNEKLFF TGTGCCAGCAGCAAATCGGGCCTGGGTAATGAAAAACTGTTTTTT NA NA TRBJ1-4 TRBV7-2
CASSQEGTHSYNEQFF TGTGCCAGCAGCCAAGAAGGGACACACTCCTACAATGAGCAGTTCTTC NA NA TRBJ2-1 TRBV4-2
CASSRREDYGYTF TGTGCCAGCAGTCGCAGAGAAGACTATGGCTACACCTTC NA once TRBJ1-2 TRBV7-9
CASRGENSSYEQYF TGTGCCAGCAGGGGGGAGAACAGCTCCTACGAGCAGTACTTC NA once TRBJ2-7 TRBV7-9
CASSQGLRENSPLHF TGTGCCAGCAGCCAAGGACTCAGGGAGAATTCACCCCTCCACTTT NA NA TRBJ1-6 TRBV14
CARSPAGAGANNEQFF TGCGCCCGCAGCCCCGCGGGGGCGGGCGCGAACAATGAGCAGTTCTTC NA once TRBJ2-1 TRBV5-1
CASSTRPPPFGYTF TGTGCCAGCAGTACGCGCCCTCCTCCCTTTGGCTACACCTTC NA NA TRBJ1-2 TRBV6-2/TRBV6-3
CASSLRSYNEQFF TGTGCCAGCAGCCTAAGGTCCTACAATGAGCAGTTCTTC NA few TRBJ2-1 TRBV7-2
CASSESGRSYEQYF TGTGCCAGCAGTGAAAGCGGCAGGTCCTACGAGCAGTACTTC NA few TRBJ2-7 TRBV6-1
CSAGTGGLDNEQFF TGCAGTGCTGGGACAGGGGGCTTGGACAATGAGCAGTTCTTC TRBD1 NA TRBJ2-1 TRBV20-1
CASTWGQGNTEAFF TGTGCCAGCACGTGGGGGCAGGGGAACACTGAAGCTTTCTTT NA NA TRBJ1-1 TRBV12-3/TRBV12-4
CASSSIGGEQFF TGTGCCAGCAGCTCGATTGGGGGTGAGCAGTTCTTC NA NA TRBJ2-1 TRBV5-6
CASAQGSQPQHF TGTGCCAGCGCCCAGGGGAGTCAGCCCCAGCATTTT NA NA TRBJ1-5 TRBV12-3/TRBV12-4
CASSTYRDSYGYTF TGTGCCAGCAGCACCTACAGGGACTCCTATGGCTACACCTTC NA few TRBJ1-2 TRBV7-9
CASSQDWSSPSTDTQYF TGCGCCAGCAGCCAAGATTGGTCAAGCCCGAGCACAGATACGCAGTATTTT NA NA TRBJ2-3 TRBV4-3
CSVGGTGGFHTF TGCAGCGTTGGCGGGACAGGGGGCTTTCACACCTTC TRBD1 NA TRBJ1-2 TRBV29-1
CASRPGVTNEKLFF TGTGCCAGCAGGCCGGGGGTGACTAATGAAAAACTGTTTTTT NA NA TRBJ1-4 TRBV6-5
CSVEDRKGRGTEAFF TGCAGCGTTGAAGATAGAAAGGGGAGGGGAACTGAAGCTTTCTTT NA NA TRBJ1-1 TRBV29-1
CASSPTGRVVSGANVLTF TGTGCCAGCAGCCCCACAGGCAGGGTGGTTTCTGGGGCCAACGTCCTGACTTTC NA NA TRBJ2-6 TRBV7-8
CAGSQAPGDPKETQYF TGTGCCGGCAGCCAAGCCCCGGGAGATCCAAAAGAGACCCAGTACTTC NA NA TRBJ2-5 TRBV4-2
CASSPNDPRPGANEQYF TGCGCCAGCAGCCCCAACGACCCACGACCGGGGGCTAACGAGCAGTACTTC NA NA TRBJ2-7 TRBV4-3
CSVPDTDGYTF TGCAGCGTTCCAGACACTGATGGCTACACCTTC NA few TRBJ1-2 TRBV29-1
CASSVTQGNYGYTF TGTGCCAGCAGTGTAACACAGGGCAACTATGGCTACACCTTC NA NA TRBJ1-2 TRBV27
CASRLPGLAGYTF TGTGCCAGCAGGTTACCGGGACTAGCGGGCTACACCTTC NA once TRBJ1-2 TRBV6-2/TRBV6-3
CASSRTSGEPQETQYF TGTGCCAGCAGCCGCACCAGCGGGGAGCCCCAAGAGACCCAGTACTTC TRBD2 NA TRBJ2-5 TRBV3-1
CATSDTGQIYGYTF TGTGCCACCAGTGATACGGGACAGATCTATGGCTACACCTTC TRBD1 NA TRBJ1-2 TRBV24-1
CATNSPGQGKETQYF TGTGCCACCAACAGTCCCGGACAGGGCAAAGAGACCCAGTACTTC TRBD1 once TRBJ2-5 TRBV15
CASSQGWGVVIGTYTQYF TGCGCCAGCAGCCAAGGGTGGGGTGTAGTGATTGGCACATATACGCAGTATTTT NA NA TRBJ2-3 TRBV4-3
CASGRTDGEAFF TGCGCCAGCGGCCGGACAGACGGTGAAGCTTTCTTT NA NA TRBJ1-1 TRBV5-1
CASSQGTGVTGELFF TGCGCCAGCAGCCAGGGGACAGGGGTCACCGGGGAGCTGTTTTTT TRBD1 NA TRBJ2-2 TRBV4-3
CASSLLYPTDTQYF TGTGCCAGCAGCTTATTATACCCCACAGATACGCAGTATTTT NA few TRBJ2-3 TRBV7-2
CATSDSLAGAKETQYF TGTGCCACCAGTGATTCGTTAGCGGGGGCCAAAGAGACCCAGTACTTC TRBD2 NA TRBJ2-5 TRBV24-1
CASSYWRVGPTDTQYF TGTGCCAGCAGTTACTGGCGGGTGGGCCCCACAGATACGCAGTATTTT NA NA TRBJ2-3 TRBV6-2/TRBV6-3
CSATRTSAGGGTQYF TGCAGTGCTACCCGGACTAGCGCGGGAGGCGGGACCCAGTACTTC TRBD2 NA TRBJ2-5 TRBV20-1
CASSYSEPGTDTQYF TGTGCCAGCAGTTACTCGGAACCAGGCACAGATACGCAGTATTTT NA NA TRBJ2-3 TRBV6-5
CASRGGLAGGREQFF TGTGCCAGCAGAGGTGGACTAGCGGGGGGTCGGGAGCAGTTCTTC TRBD2 NA TRBJ2-1 TRBV28
CASSQLDSDSGGARNEQFF TGTGCCAGCAGCCAACTTGATAGTGATAGCGGGGGGGCTCGCAATGAGCAGTTCTTC TRBD2 NA TRBJ2-1 TRBV4-2